The present T cell receptor beta chain was sequenced within a study of graft-versus-host responses after intestinal transplantation. Study-wide context: Recipients had multivisceral, liver-intestinal, or isolated intestinal transplants.

General study results and limits: With peak circulating GvH clone levels came an association with early post-transplant HvG declines. Recipient marrow held GvH clones, some first seen in ileum or blood. Patients who carried graft-donor T cell macrochimerism also had high graft-versus-host to host-versus-graft clonal ratios in their allografts.

The CDR3 runs to 15 residues. CDR1 and CDR2 (germline): SGHNT, YYREEE (reference sequence). The V end was cut by 4 bases, the J end by 3 bases, with 14 bases between. Notes on this clone: The antigen is undetermined.

Some clones are missing from TCRdb's copy, which holds only in-frame ones; the method was immunoSEQ multiplex PCR. The table has approximately 100,000 clones, 86% seen once. J is TRBJ2-1 and V is TRBV5-4; D is uncertain. The sample here was PBMCs, taken 255 days after intestinal transplant. This TCR came from a human patient who received an intestinal transplant, so some T cells may come from the graft donor. CDR3 nucleotide sequence: TGTGCCAGCAGCCAAGGCCTAGGGAACTACAATGAGCAGTTCTTC. This sequence encodes CASSQGLGNYNEQFF. Full variable domain (rest looked up from reference TRBV5-4 and TRBJ2-1): ETGVTQSPTHLIKTRGQQVTLRCSSQSGHNTVSWYQQALGQGPQFIFQYYREEENGRGNFPPRFSGLQFPNYSSELNVNALELDDSALYLCASSQGLGNYNEQFFGPGTRLTVL.